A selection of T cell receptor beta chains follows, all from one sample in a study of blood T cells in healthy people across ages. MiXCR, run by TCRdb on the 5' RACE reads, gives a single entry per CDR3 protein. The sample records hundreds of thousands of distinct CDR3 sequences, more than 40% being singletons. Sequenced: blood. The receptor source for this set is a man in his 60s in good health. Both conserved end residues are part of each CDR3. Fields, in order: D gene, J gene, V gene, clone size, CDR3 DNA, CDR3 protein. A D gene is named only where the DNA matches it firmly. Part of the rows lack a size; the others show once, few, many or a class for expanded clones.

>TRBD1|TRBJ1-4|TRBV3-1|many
TGTGCCAGCAGCCGTCCCGGACAGGTCGGCGAAAAACTGTTTTTT
CASSRPGQVGEKLFF
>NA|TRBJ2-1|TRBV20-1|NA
TGCAGTGCTCCGAATGTAGGAGGGGGTGAGCAGTTCTTC
CSAPNVGGGEQFF
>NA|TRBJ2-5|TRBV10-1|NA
TGCGCCAGCAGTGAATTATTCCCCTCGGGCTACAATGAGCAGTACTTC
CASSELFPSGYNEQYF
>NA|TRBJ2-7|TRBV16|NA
TGTGCCAGCAGCCATAAGAGAGGGACCTACGAGCAGTACTTC
CASSHKRGTYEQYF
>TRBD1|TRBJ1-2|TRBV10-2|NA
TGCGCCAGCAGTGAGTTTTTCAGGGGACAGGGGGCTAACTATGGCTACACCTTC
CASSEFFRGQGANYGYTF
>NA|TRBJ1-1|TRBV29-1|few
TGCAGCGTTGTTCAGGGAGGTGAAGCTTTCTTT
CSVVQGGEAFF
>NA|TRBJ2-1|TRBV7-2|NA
TGTGCCAGCAGCTTAGCAGCTGGTGGGGTGGGAGTGGACAATGAGCAGTTCTTC
CASSLAAGGVGVDNEQFF
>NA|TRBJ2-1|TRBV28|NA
TGTGCCAGCAGTTTATCGGGTGTAAAGGCGGGACAGAGCTCCTACAATGAGCAGTTCTTC
CASSLSGVKAGQSSYNEQFF
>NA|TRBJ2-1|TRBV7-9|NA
TGTGCCAGCAGCTTAGCGGGGTACGATGAGCAGTTCTTC
CASSLAGYDEQFF
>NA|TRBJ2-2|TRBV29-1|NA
TGCAGCGTTGAACTTTCTCAGAAAGGATTTCGAGGGGAGCTGTTTTTT
CSVELSQKGFRGELFF
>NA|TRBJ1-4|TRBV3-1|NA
TGTGCCAGCAGCGACCAAGGGCGAGGGGAAGGGGAATCTGAAAAACTGTTTTTT
CASSDQGRGEGESEKLFF
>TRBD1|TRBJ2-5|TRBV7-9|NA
TGTGCCAGCAGCCCCGAGACAGGGTTTGAGACCCAGTACTTC
CASSPETGFETQYF
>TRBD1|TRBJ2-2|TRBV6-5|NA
TGTGCCAGCAGATCGGGACAGGGGGGGACCGGGGAGCTGTTTTTT
CASRSGQGGTGELFF
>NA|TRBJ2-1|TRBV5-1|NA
TGCGCCAGCAGCTTGGTGGGGACGGGCCGGGGAGGTACCTACAATGAGCAGTTCTTC
CASSLVGTGRGGTYNEQFF
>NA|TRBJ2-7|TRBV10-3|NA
TGTGCCATCAGATTGACCGAAGCGAACGAGCAGTACTTC
CAIRLTEANEQYF
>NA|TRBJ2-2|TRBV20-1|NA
TGCAGTGCTAGAAGGACAGAGAACACCGGGGAGCTGTTTTTT
CSARRTENTGELFF
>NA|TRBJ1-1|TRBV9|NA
TGTGCCAGCAGCGTAGAGGCAGGGAAAATGAACACTGAAGCTTTCTTT
CASSVEAGKMNTEAFF
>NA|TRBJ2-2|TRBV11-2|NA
TGTGCCAGCAGCTTAAATGCAGGGACCCTCACCGGGGAGCTGTTTTTT
CASSLNAGTLTGELFF
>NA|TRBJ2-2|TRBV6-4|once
TGTGCCAGCAGACTAGACATGGGAACCGGGGAGCTGTTTTTT
CASRLDMGTGELFF
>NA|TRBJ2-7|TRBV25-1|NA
TGTGCCAGCGGTCACAGGGAAATTGGCGAGCAGTACTTC
CASGHREIGEQYF